These 14 T cell receptor beta chains came from one sample sequenced in a study of PD-L1 blockade in urothelial cancer. The assay was immunoSEQ multiplex PCR, and TCRdb's table has in-frame clones only and misses some. The profile shows some 110,000 clones, around nine tenths of them singletons. Time point specified: peripheral blood 6 weeks after treatment start. Specimen: PBMCs, collected around atezolizumab (anti-PD-L1) treatment. The receptors stem from a man between 60 and 70 years old with urothelial cancer.

This chain joins TRBV2 and TRBJ2-5; 8 bases align to TRBD1. There are 15 residues in the CDR3. Germline V gene lookup returns CDR1 SNHLY and CDR2 FYNNEI. Trimming took 5 bases from V and 5 from J; bases not matched to a gene: 10. This chain's CDR3 is CASSPGGAALETQYF. The CDR3 DNA reads as TGTGCCAGCAGTCCAGGGGGCGCGGCCCTGGAGACCCAGTACTTC. Full variable domain (missing parts from reference TRBV2 and TRBJ2-5): EPEVTQTPSHQVTQMGQEVILRCVPISNHLYFYWYRQILGQKVEFLVSFYNNEISEKSEIFDDQFSVERPDGSNFTLKIRSTKLEDSAMYFCASSPGGAALETQYFGPGTRLLVL.

The genes are TRBV4-1 and TRBJ2-7; 7 nucleotides align to TRBD1. Trimming took 3 bases from V and 2 from J; bases not matched to a gene: 1. The germline CDR1 and CDR2 sequences are MGHRA and YSYEKL. This CDR3 has 13 amino acids. In DNA, the CDR3 is TGCGCCAGCAGCCATGGGACAGCCTACGAGCAGTACTTC. Translating gives CASSHGTAYEQYF.

The V call is TRBV19, the J call TRBJ1-4; D might be TRBD1 (6 bases). V lost 5 bases, J lost 2 bases, and 12 bases lay in between. The CDR3 extends over 15 amino acids. Germline lookup yields CDR1 LNHDA and CDR2 SQIVND (reference sequence). The CDR3 DNA reads TGTGCCAGTAGTCTACACAGGGCGACTAATGAAAAACTGTTTTTT. It is translated as CASSLHRATNEKLFF. Full variable domain (missing parts from reference TRBV19 and TRBJ1-4): DGGITQSPKYLFRKEGQNVTLSCEQNLNHDAMYWYRQDPGQGLRLIYYSQIVNDFQKGDIAEGYSVSREKKESFPLTVTSAQKNPTAFYLCASSLHRATNEKLFFGSGTQLSVL.

CDR3 DNA sequence: TGTGCCAGCTCACCCCCCGGGACTAGCACCCCCTACGAGCAGTACTTC. Translated: CASSPPGTSTPYEQYF. This sequence joins TRBV18 and TRBJ2-7, with TRBD2 identical over 9 bases. CDR1 and CDR2 (germline): KGHSH, LQKENI. The CDR3 sequence is 16 residues long. With 3 bases clipped from V and 2 bases from J, the junction kept 8 bases outside the gene matches.

In its sample, this clone was seen a few times. The chain has TRBV6-5 and TRBJ1-1; no definite D call. The CDR3 extends over 14 amino acids. V was pared by 6 bases and J by 1 base, with 12 bases between. CDR1 and CDR2 from the germline V gene are MNHEY and SVGAGI. The CDR3 bases are TGTGCCAGCAGCCCCGACTCGGGGAACACTGAAGCTTTCTTT. Translated, it gives CASSPDSGNTEAFF.

This chain links TRBV6-5 with TRBJ2-1; tentative D call: TRBD2 (6 bases). Germline-derived CDR1 and CDR2 are MNHEY and SVGAGI. V lost 4 bases and J 0 bases, leaving 10 bases between the germline ends. This CDR3 has 15 amino acids. CDR3 protein: CASSSTGSSYNEQFF. CDR3 bases: TGTGCCAGCAGTTCGACCGGGAGCTCCTACAATGAGCAGTTCTTC.

The rearrangement joins TRBV4-1 to TRBJ2-1; tentatively, D is TRBD1 (5 bases). Trimming removed 8 bases at V and 1 base at J, with 12 bases between. The length of the CDR3 is 14 residues. In germline, CDR1 is MGHRA, CDR2 YSYEKL. CDR3 nucleotides: TGCGCCAGCTCGGCGACAGTATCCTACAATGAGCAGTTCTTC. Translating it yields CASSATVSYNEQFF.

V and J are TRBV14 and TRBJ2-2; 7 bases agree with TRBD2. J gave up 4 bases and V 4 bases, and 15 bases lay outside the gene matches. There are 18 residues in the CDR3. Per germline, CDR1 SGHDN and CDR2 FVKESK. The DNA of the CDR3 is TGTGCCAGCAGCCCCAAAGCGGGGCTAGCGGAGGTCACCGGGGAGCTGTTTTTT. Translating gives CASSPKAGLAEVTGELFF.

V gene TRBV28 combines with J gene TRBJ2-2; D gene uncertain. The length of the CDR3 is 15 residues. The V gene lost 6 bases and the J gene lost 6 bases, with 17 bases spanning the gap. Germline V gene lookup returns CDR1 MDHEN and CDR2 SYDVKM. The CDR3 region has the DNA TGTGCCAGCAGGCCCCCGGAGTCGGTCTCCGGGGAGCTGTTTTTT. It encodes CASRPPESVSGELFF. Full variable domain (missing parts from reference TRBV28 and TRBJ2-2): DVKVTQSSRYLVKRTGEKVFLECVQDMDHENMFWYRQDPGLGLRLIYFSYDVKMKEKGDIPEGYSVSREKKERFSLILESASTNQTSMYLCASRPPESVSGELFFGEGSRLTVL.

This clone appeared once. The chain employs TRBV5-1 and TRBJ2-1, with 10 bases lining up with TRBD2. This CDR3 comprises 14 residues. Germline V CDR1 and CDR2: SGHRS, YFSETQ. With V trimmed by 9 bases and J by 5 bases, 8 bases remained unmatched. CDR3 bases: TGCGCCACTTCACTAGCGGGGTCGAACAATGAGCAGTTCTTC. It encodes CATSLAGSNNEQFF.

The chain employs TRBV29-1 and TRBJ2-5; D not certain. Trimming stripped 7 bases from V and 2 bases from J, with 11 bases between. The CDR3 is made up of 12 amino acids. Germline loops: CDR1 SQVTM, CDR2 ANQGSEA. This chain's CDR3 is CSGLSGQETQYF. The CDR3 nucleotides read TGCAGCGGGTTGTCGGGTCAAGAGACCCAGTACTTC.

This clone was seen once. The J gene is TRBJ2-7, the V gene TRBV10-3, with TRBD1 identical over 8 bases. V shed 6 bases, J shed 3 bases, and the junction held 7 bases outside the gene matches. CDR3 size: 14 residues. Germline V CDR1 and CDR2: ENHRY, SYGVKD. CDR3 nucleotides: TGTGCCATCAGATCGACAGGGGCGCACTACGAGCAGTACTTC. Its translation is CAIRSTGAHYEQYF.

The gene calls are TRBV10-3 and TRBJ1-5, with 7 bases aligning to TRBD1. Germline assignment: CDR1 ENHRY and CDR2 SYGVKD. CDR3 length: 17 residues. Trimming removed 0 bases from V and 2 bases from J; junction bases left unmatched: 7. CDR3 in amino acids: CAISESLPGQGNQPQHF. CDR3 DNA: TGTGCCATCAGTGAGTCTTTGCCAGGACAGGGCAATCAGCCCCAGCATTTT.

The V call is TRBV7-2, the J call TRBJ2-5; 8 nucleotides align to TRBD2. The CDR3 has 17 amino acids. With 5 bases clipped from V and 2 bases from J, the junction kept 13 bases outside the gene matches. Germline CDR1 reads SGHTA; CDR2 reads FQGNSA. In DNA form, the CDR3 reads TGTGCCAGCAGCCTCATGCGCGGGGGGCTTCGGCAAGAGACCCAGTACTTC. Translated: CASSLMRGGLRQETQYF.